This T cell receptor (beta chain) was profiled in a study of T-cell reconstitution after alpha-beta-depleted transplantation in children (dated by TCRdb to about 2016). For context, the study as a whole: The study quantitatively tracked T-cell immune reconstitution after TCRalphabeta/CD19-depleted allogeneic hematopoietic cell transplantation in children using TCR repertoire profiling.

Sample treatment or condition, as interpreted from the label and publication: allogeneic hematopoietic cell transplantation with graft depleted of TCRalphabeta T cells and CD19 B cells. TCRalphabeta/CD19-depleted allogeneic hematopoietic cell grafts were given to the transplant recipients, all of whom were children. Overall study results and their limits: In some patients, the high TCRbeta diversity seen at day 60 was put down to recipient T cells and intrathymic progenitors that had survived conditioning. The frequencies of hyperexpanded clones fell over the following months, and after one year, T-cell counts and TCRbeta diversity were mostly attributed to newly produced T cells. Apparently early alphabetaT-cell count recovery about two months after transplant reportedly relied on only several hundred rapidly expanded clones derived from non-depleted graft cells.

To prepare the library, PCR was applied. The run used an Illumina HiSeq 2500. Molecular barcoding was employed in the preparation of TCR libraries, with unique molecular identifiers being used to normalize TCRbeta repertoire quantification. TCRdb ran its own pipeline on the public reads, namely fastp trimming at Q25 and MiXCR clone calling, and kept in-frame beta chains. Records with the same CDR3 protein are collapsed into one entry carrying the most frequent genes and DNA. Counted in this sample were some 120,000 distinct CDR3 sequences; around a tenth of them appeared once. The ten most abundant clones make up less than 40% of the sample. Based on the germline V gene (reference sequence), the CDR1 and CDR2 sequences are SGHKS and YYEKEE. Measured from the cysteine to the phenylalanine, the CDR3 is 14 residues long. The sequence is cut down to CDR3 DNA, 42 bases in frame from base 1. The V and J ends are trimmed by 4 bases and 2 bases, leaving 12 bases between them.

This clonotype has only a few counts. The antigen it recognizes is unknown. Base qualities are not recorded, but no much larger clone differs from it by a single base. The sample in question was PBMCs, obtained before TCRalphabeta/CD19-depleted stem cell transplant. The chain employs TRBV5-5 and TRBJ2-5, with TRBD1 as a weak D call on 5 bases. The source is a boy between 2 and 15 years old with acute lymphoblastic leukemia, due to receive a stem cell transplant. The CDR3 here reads CASSRTQPQETQYF. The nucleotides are TGTGCCAGCAGCCGGACACAACCACAAGAGACCCAGTACTTC. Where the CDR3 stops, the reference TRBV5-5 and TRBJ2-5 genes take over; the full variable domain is DAGVTQSPTHLIKTRGQQVTLRCSPISGHKSVSWYQQVLGQGPQFIFQYYEKEERGRGNFPDRFSARQFPNYSSELNVNALLLGDSALYLCASSRTQPQETQYFGPGTRLLVL.